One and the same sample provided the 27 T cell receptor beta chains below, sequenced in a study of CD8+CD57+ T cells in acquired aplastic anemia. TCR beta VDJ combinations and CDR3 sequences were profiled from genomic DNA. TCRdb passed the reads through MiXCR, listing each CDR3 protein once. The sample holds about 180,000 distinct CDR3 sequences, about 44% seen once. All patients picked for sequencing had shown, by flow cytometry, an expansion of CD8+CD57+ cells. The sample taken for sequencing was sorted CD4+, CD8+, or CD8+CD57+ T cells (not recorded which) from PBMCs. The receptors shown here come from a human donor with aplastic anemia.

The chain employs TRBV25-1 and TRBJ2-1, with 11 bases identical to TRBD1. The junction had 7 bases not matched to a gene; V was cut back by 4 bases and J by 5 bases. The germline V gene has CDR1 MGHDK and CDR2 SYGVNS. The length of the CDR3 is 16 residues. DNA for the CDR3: TGTGCCAGCAGTGCTAGTCGGACAGGGGGCGACAATGAGCAGTTCTTC. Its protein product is CASSASRTGGDNEQFF.

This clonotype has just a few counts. In DNA, the CDR3 is TGTGCCAGCAGTCCTCTCGGAGGTAACTATGGCTACACCTTC. Translation: CASSPLGGNYGYTF. The chain has TRBV27 and TRBJ1-2; D call uncertain. The CDR3 has 14 amino acids. V dropped 5 bases and J dropped 1 base, with 11 bases sitting between them. CDR1 is MNHEY and CDR2 is SMNVEV in the germline V gene (reference sequence).

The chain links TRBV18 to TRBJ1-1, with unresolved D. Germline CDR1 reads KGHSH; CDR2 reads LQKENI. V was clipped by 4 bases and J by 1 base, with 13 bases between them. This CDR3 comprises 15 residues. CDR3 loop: CASSLNTAGNTEAFF. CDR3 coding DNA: TGTGCCAGCTCACTAAACACAGCGGGGAACACTGAAGCTTTCTTT.

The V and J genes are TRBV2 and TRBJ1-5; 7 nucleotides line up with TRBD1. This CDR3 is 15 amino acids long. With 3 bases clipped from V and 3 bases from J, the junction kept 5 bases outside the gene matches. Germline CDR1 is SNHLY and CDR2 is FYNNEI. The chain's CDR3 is CASSEGQLYNQPQHF. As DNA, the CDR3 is TGTGCCAGCAGTGAGGGACAGCTCTACAATCAGCCCCAGCATTTT.

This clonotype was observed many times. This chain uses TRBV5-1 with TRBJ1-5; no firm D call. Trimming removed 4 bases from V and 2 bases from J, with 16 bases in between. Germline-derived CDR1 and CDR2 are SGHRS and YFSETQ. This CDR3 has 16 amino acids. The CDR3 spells CASSPRRERGNQPQHF. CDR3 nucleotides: TGCGCCAGCAGCCCGAGGAGGGAAAGGGGCAATCAGCCCCAGCATTTT.

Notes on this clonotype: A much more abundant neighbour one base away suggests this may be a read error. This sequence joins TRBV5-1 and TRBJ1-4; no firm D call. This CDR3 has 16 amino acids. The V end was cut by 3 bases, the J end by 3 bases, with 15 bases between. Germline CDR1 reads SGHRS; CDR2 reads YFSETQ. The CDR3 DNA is TGCGCCAGCAGCTCCACCTTCGGGCCGCCTAATGAAAAACTGTTTTTT. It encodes CASSSTFGPPNEKLFF.

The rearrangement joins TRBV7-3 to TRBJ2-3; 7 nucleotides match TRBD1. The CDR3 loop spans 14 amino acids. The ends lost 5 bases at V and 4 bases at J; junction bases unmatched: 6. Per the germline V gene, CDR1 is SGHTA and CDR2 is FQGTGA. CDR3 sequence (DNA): TGTGCCAGCAGCGACACAGGGGAAGCAGATACGCAGTATTTT. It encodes CASSDTGEADTQYF.

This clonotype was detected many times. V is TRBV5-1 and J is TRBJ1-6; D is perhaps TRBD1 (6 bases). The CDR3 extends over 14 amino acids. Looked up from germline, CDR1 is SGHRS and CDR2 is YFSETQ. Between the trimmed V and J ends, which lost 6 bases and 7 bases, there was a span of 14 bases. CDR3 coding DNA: TGCGCCAGCACCTGGGACACCGAAAATTCACCCCTCCACTTT. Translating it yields CASTWDTENSPLHF.

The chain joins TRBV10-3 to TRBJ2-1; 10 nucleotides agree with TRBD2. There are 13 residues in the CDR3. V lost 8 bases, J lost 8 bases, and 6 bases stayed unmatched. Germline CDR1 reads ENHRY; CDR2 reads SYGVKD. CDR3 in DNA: TGTGCCATCCGAGCGGGAGGGGGCGATGAGCAGTTCTTC. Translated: CAIRAGGGDEQFF.

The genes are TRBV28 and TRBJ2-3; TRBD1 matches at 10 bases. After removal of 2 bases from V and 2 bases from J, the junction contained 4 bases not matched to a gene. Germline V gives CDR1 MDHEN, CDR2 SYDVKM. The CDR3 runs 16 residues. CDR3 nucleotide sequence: TGTGCCAGCAGTTTACGGGGACAGGGGCCCACAGATACGCAGTATTTT. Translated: CASSLRGQGPTDTQYF.

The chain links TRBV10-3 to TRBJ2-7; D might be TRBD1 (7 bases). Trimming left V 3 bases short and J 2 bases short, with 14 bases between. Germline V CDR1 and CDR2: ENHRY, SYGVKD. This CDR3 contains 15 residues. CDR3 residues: CAISDFRGDTYEQYF. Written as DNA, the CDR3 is TGTGCCATCAGTGATTTCAGGGGGGACACCTACGAGCAGTACTTC.

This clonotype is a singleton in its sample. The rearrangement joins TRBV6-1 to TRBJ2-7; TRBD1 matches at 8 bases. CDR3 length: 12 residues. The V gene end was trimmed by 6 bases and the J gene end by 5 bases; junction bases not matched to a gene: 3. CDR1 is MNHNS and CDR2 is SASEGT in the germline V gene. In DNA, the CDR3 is TGTGCCAGCAGGGACAGGGTGAACGAGCAGTACTTC. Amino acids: CASRDRVNEQYF.

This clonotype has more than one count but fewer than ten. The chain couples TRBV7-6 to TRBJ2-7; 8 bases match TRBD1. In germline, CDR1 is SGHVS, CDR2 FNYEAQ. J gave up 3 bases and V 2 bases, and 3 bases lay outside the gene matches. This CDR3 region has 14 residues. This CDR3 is CASSLYGQGYEQYF. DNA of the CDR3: TGTGCCAGCAGCTTATACGGACAGGGCTACGAGCAGTACTTC.

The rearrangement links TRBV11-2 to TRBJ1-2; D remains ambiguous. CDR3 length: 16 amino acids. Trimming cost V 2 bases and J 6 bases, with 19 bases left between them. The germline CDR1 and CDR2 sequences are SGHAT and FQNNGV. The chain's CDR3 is CASSLSAAVRAHGYTF. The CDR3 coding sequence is TGTGCCAGCAGCTTATCTGCAGCCGTAAGAGCACATGGCTACACCTTC.

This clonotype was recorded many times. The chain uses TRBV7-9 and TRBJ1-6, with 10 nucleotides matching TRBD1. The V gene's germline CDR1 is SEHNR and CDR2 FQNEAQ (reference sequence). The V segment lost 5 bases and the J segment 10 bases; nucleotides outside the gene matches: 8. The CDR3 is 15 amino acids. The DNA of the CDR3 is TGTGCCAGCAGCATCGGACAGGGGGAAAGCTCACCCCTCCACTTT. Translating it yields CASSIGQGESSPLHF.

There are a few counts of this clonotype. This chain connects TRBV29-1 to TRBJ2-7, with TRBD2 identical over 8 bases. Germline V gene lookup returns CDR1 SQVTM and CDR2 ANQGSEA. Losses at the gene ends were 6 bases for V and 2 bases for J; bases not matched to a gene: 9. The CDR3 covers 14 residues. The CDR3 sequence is CSVLLSGGPYEQYF. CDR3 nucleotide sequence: TGCAGCGTCCTTCTCTCGGGAGGGCCCTACGAGCAGTACTTC.

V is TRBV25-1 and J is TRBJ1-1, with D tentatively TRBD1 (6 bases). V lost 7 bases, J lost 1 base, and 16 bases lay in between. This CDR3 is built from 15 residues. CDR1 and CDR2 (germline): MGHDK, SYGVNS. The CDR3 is CASTSPGHRNTEAFF. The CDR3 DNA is TGTGCCAGCACCTCGCCGGGACACCGGAACACTGAAGCTTTCTTT. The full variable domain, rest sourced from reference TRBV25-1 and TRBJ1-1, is EADIYQTPRYLVIGTGKKITLECSQTMGHDKMYWYQQDPGMELHLIHYSYGVNSTEKGDLSSESTVSRIRTEHFPLTLESARPSHTSQYLCASTSPGHRNTEAFFGQGTRLTVV.

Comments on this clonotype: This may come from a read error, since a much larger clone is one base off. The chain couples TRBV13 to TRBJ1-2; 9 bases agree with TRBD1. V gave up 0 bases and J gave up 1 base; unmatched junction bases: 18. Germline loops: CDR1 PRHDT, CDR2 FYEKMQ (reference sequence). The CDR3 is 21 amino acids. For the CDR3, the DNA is TGTGCCAGCAGCTTAGGGGCGACCTCCGGGACAGGGAAAGATCTTAACTATGGCTACACCTTC. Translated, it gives CASSLGATSGTGKDLNYGYTF. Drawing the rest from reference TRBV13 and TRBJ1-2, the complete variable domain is AAGVIQSPRHLIKEKRETATLKCYPIPRHDTVYWYQQGPGQDPQFLISFYEKMQSDKGSIPDRFSAQQFSDYHSELNMSSLELGDSALYFCASSLGATSGTGKDLNYGYTFGSGTRLTVV.

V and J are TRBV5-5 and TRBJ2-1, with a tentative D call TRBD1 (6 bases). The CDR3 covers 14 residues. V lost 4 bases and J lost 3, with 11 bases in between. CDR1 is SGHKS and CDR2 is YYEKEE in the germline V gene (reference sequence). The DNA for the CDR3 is TGTGCCAGCAGCCAGGACAGAGACTACAATGAGCAGTTCTTC. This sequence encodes CASSQDRDYNEQFF.

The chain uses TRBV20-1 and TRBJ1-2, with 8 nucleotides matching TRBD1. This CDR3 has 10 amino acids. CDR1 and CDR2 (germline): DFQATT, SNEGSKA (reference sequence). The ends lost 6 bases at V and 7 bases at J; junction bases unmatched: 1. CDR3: CSAGQGGYTF. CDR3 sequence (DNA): TGCAGTGCCGGACAGGGTGGCTACACCTTC.

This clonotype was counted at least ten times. CDR3 coding DNA: TGTGCCAGCAGCGTAGAGGTTACCGGGGAGCTGTTTTTT. Protein: CASSVEVTGELFF. The chain links TRBV9 to TRBJ2-2; D gene unclear. V was shortened by 0 bases and J by 5 bases, with 5 bases between the two germline ends. The germline V gene has CDR1 SGDLS and CDR2 YYNGEE. The CDR3 runs 13 residues.

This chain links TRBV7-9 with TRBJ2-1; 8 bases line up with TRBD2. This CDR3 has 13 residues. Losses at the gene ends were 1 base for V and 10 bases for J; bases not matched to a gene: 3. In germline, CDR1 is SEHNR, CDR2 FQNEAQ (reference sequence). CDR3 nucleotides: TGTGCCAGCAGCTTAGGGACTAGCCGAGAGCAGTTCTTC. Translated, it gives CASSLGTSREQFF.

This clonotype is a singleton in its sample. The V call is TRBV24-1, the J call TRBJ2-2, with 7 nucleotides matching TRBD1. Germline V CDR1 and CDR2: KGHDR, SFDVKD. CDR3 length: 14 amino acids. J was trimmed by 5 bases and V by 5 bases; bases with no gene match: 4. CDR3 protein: CATSALGQTGELFF. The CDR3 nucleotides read TGTGCCACCAGTGCCCTGGGACAGACCGGGGAGCTGTTTTTT.

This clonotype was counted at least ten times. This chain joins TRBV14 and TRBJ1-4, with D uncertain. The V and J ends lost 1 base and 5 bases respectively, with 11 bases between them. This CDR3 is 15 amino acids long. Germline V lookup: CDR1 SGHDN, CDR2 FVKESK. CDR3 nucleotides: TGTGCCAGCAGCCAAGTCGCGTTAGGGAATGAAAAACTGTTTTTT. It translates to CASSQVALGNEKLFF.

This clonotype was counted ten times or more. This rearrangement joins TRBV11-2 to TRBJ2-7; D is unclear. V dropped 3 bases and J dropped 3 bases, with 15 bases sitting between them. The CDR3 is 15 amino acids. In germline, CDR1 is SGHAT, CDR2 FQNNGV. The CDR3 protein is CASSFISNLVYEQYF. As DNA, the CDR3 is TGTGCCAGCAGCTTCATCTCCAACCTAGTCTACGAGCAGTACTTC.

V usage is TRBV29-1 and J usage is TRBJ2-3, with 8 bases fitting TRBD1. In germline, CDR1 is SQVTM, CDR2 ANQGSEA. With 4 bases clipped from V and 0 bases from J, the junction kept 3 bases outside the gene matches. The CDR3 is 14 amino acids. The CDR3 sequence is CSVAGTGSTDTQYF. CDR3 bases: TGCAGCGTTGCCGGGACAGGTAGCACAGATACGCAGTATTTT.

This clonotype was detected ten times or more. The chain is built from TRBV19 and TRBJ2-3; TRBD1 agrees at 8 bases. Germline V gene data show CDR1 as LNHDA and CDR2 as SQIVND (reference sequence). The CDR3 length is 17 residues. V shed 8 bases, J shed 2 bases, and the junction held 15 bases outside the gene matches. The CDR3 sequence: CASQARPGTGDTDTQYF. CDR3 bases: TGTGCCAGTCAAGCAAGACCCGGGACAGGAGACACAGATACGCAGTATTTT.